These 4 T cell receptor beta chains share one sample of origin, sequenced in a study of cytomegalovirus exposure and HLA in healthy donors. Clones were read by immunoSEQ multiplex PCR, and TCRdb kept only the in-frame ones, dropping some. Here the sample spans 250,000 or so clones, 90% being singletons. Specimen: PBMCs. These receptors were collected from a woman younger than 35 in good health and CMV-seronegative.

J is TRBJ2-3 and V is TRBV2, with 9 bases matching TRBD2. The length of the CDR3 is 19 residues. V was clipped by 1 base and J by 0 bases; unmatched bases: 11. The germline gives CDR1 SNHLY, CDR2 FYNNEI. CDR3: CASSEVSGGDSSSTDTQYF. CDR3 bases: TGTGCCAGCAGTGAAGTTAGCGGGGGCGACTCTTCTAGCACAGATACGCAGTATTTT.

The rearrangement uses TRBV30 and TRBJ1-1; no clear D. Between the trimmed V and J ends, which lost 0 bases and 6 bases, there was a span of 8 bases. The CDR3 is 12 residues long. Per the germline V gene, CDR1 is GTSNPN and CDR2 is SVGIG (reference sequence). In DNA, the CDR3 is TGTGCCTGGAGTGTTATTAGTGCTGAAGCTTTCTTT. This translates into CAWSVISAEAFF.

CDR3 bases: TGTGCCAGCAGCTTGGGGTTAGACAGGGAAGCTTTCTTT. Protein product: CASSLGLDREAFF. The chain links TRBV5-4 to TRBJ1-1, with a possible D match to TRBD1 (6 bases). CDR1 and CDR2 from the germline V gene are SGHNT and YYREEE (reference sequence). This CDR3 spans 13 amino acids. Trimming removed 0 bases from V and 8 bases from J, with 11 bases in between.

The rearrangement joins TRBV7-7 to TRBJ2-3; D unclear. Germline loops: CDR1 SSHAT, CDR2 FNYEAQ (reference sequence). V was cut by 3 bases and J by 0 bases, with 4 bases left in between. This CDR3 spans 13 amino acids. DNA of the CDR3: TGTGCCAGCAGCTTGCAGAGCACAGATACGCAGTATTTT. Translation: CASSLQSTDTQYF.